This T cell receptor (beta chain) derives from a study of cytomegalovirus exposure and HLA in healthy donors. Study context: Clustering assigned 81% of the approximately 390 genotyped donors to the Caucasian-associated ancestry cluster.

In the PCR, 60 Vbeta and 13 Jbeta primers were used. Assay: immunoSEQ multiplex PCR; the TCRdb copy retains only in-frame clones and omits some. The repertoire holds more than 80,000 clones, with 70% to 75% as singletons. Study-level results: A link between a missense DCLRE1C variant and TCR beta V- and J-gene trimming emerged from a later analysis.

Worth noting for this clone: What it binds is not known.

Donors likely had unrecorded immune exposures despite being nominally healthy when sampled. After removal of 3 bases from V and 0 bases from J, the junction contained 5 bases not matched to a gene. Germline V gene data show CDR1 as LGHNA and CDR2 as YNFKEQ. The CDR3 covers 16 residues. The chain uses TRBV4-2 and TRBJ1-5; 7 bases are shared with TRBD1. The sample was PBMCs. The clonotype was recovered from a man in his fifties or sixties in good health and CMV-seronegative. CDR3 nucleotides: TGTGCCAGCAGCCAGGGGACAGAATATAGCAATCAGCCCCAGCATTTT. Its translation is CASSQGTEYSNQPQHF.